The rows below give T cell receptor beta chains drawn from one sample of a study of blood T cell repertoires in COVID-19. Only in-frame clones appear in the TCRdb table, and some are missing; sequencing was by immunoSEQ multiplex PCR. Found here are approximately 190,000 clones, about four fifths of them singletons; the top ten hold around 6.3%. The specimen was peripheral blood. The receptors were sampled from a woman aged 40 to 50 with acute or convalescent COVID-19. Each CDR3 is given with its conserved first and last residue. D genes are given only for firm matches. Size tells how often a clone was seen (once, few, many) or the class of an expanded clone, and some rows leave it out.

TGTGCCACCAGTGATTTGACAGGGGGCCCCGGGGAGCTGTTTTTT,CATSDLTGGPGELFF,TRBJ2-2,NA,TRBV24-1,TRBD1
TGCGCCAGTACGACCTGGGCAGCTAACTATGGCTACACCTTC,CASTTWAANYGYTF,TRBJ1-2,NA,TRBV10-2,NA
TGTGCCAGCAGAGCGACAGGGGGGAGAAATCAGCCCCAGCATTTT,CASRATGGRNQPQHF,TRBJ1-5,NA,TRBV6-5,TRBD1
TGTGCCATCAGTGAGTCCGGCAAAAACATTCAGTACTTC,CAISESGKNIQYF,TRBJ2-4,NA,TRBV10-3,NA
TGTGCCAGCAGTACGCAACCGGGGGGGCAGCCCCAGCATTTT,CASSTQPGGQPQHF,TRBJ1-5,NA,TRBV27,NA
TGTGCCAGCAGTTACTTACCGGGACAGGGACCGTCGGGAAACACCATATATTTT,CASSYLPGQGPSGNTIYF,TRBJ1-3,once,TRBV6-2/TRBV6-3,TRBD1
TGTGCCAGCAGCTTGTTAAGCCCGGGCACCGGGGAGCTGTTTTTT,CASSLLSPGTGELFF,TRBJ2-2,NA,TRBV5-6,NA
TGTGCCAGCAGCTTACTGGGGAGCTCCTACAATGAGCAGTTCTTC,CASSLLGSSYNEQFF,TRBJ2-1,NA,TRBV7-9,NA
TGTGCCAGCCGTCCGGGACAGGGGTTAGGGTCACCCCTCCACTTT,CASRPGQGLGSPLHF,TRBJ1-6,few,TRBV7-9,TRBD1
TGCGCCAGCAGCTCATCCGGGATACCTAATTCACCCCTCCACTTT,CASSSSGIPNSPLHF,TRBJ1-6,NA,TRBV5-1,NA
TGTGCCAGCAGCCGCAGCCTGACAGGGAACTATGGCTACACCTTC,CASSRSLTGNYGYTF,TRBJ1-2,few,TRBV28,TRBD1
TGTGCCTGGAGTCGAGGTGCCGATTCCAATCAGCCCCAGCATTTT,CAWSRGADSNQPQHF,TRBJ1-5,few,TRBV30,NA
TGTGCCAGCAGCTTGTCAGGTGGGAGTTGGTACGAGCAGTACTTC,CASSLSGGSWYEQYF,TRBJ2-7,few,TRBV5-6,NA
TGTGCCAGCAGTTATGTAGCCGGGGACCAAGAGACCCAGTACTTC,CASSYVAGDQETQYF,TRBJ2-5,NA,TRBV6-6,NA
TGTGCCAGCGGAGGAGGGTCCTACAATGAGCAGTTCTTC,CASGGGSYNEQFF,TRBJ2-1,NA,TRBV6-5,NA
TGTGCCAGCAGTTTCCGGGGATCGCTGTCACCCCTCCACTTT,CASSFRGSLSPLHF,TRBJ1-6,NA,TRBV28,NA
TGTGCCAGCAGCTTGTCGGGCGGAAGCGGGGGCCACTACAATGAGCAGTTCTTC,CASSLSGGSGGHYNEQFF,TRBJ2-1,NA,TRBV7-9,TRBD2
TGTGCCAGCAGCCAAGCCAGGGGAAATGTAAAACTGTTTTTT,CASSQARGNVKLFF,TRBJ1-4,NA,TRBV3-1/TRBV3-2,NA
TGTGCCAGCAGCTGGGGCTTAACCTACGAGCAGTACTTC,CASSWGLTYEQYF,TRBJ2-7,NA,TRBV11-2,NA
TGCGCCAGCAGCCATGGACAGTTCACAAGGGGGACCGGGGAGCTGTTTTTT,CASSHGQFTRGTGELFF,TRBJ2-2,NA,TRBV4-1,NA
TGTGCCAGCAGTGCTGAGACAGTTCTAGTGAACACTGAAGCTTTCTTT,CASSAETVLVNTEAFF,TRBJ1-1,NA,TRBV2,NA
TGCGCCAGCAGCCCTCTCGGGTCTAACTATGGCTACACCTTC,CASSPLGSNYGYTF,TRBJ1-2,NA,TRBV4-1,NA
TGTGCCAGCAGCTTGGAACTGGGGGCAGGCACCCGGAGCGGCAATCAGCCCCAGCATTTT,CASSLELGAGTRSGNQPQHF,TRBJ1-5,NA,TRBV5-4,NA
TGTGCCAGCAGCTTATCGATGGGCCCAGATACGCAGTATTTT,CASSLSMGPDTQYF,TRBJ2-3,NA,TRBV7-9,NA
TGTGCCAGCAGTCTCCTCGAGTTGGACACTGAAGCTTTCTTT,CASSLLELDTEAFF,TRBJ1-1,NA,TRBV3-1/TRBV3-2,NA
TGTGCCAGTAGTTCCAGCGGAGGGAGCTCCTACGAGCAGTACTTC,CASSSSGGSSYEQYF,TRBJ2-7,NA,TRBV19,NA
TGTGCCAGTAGTGCGAGGCCGGGACAGATTACGAGCAGTTACTTC,CASSARPGQITSSYF,TRBJ2-7,NA,TRBV19,TRBD1
TGTGCCAGCAGTTTACTGGCAGTCTACCAAGAGACCCAGTACTTC,CASSLLAVYQETQYF,TRBJ2-5,NA,TRBV27,NA
TGTGCCAGCAGCCCCACAGGGGTTTATGGCTACACCTTC,CASSPTGVYGYTF,TRBJ1-2,NA,TRBV3-1/TRBV3-2,TRBD1
TGTGCCAGCAGCCCCTTGACCGGGGGGACCGGGGAGCTGTTTTTT,CASSPLTGGTGELFF,TRBJ2-2,NA,TRBV7-9,TRBD2
TGTGCCAGCATGGAGGGGTTGAACACTGAAGCTTTCTTT,CASMEGLNTEAFF,TRBJ1-1,few,TRBV7-9,NA
TGCGCCAGCAGCTTCAGCGGGAGTAGTACCGGGGAGCTGTTTTTT,CASSFSGSSTGELFF,TRBJ2-2,NA,TRBV5-1,TRBD2
TGCGCCAGCAGCTTAGGACAGCTCTCTGGGGCCAACGTCCTGACTTTC,CASSLGQLSGANVLTF,TRBJ2-6,once,TRBV5-1,NA
TGTGCCAGCAGCTCCCTTCTAACCGGGACCTACGAGCAGTACTTC,CASSSLLTGTYEQYF,TRBJ2-7,few,TRBV7-9,NA
TGTGCCAGCACTATGGGGGGGGGACAGCCCCAGCATTTT,CASTMGGGQPQHF,TRBJ1-5,NA,TRBV12-3/TRBV12-4,NA
TGTGCCAGCAGCTACCGGGACAGCCTCTATGGCTACACCTTC,CASSYRDSLYGYTF,TRBJ1-2,few,TRBV6-5,TRBD1
TGTGCCAGCACCCCTAGCGGGTCGAACACCGGGGAGCTGTTTTTT,CASTPSGSNTGELFF,TRBJ2-2,NA,TRBV3-1/TRBV3-2,TRBD2
TGTGCCAGCAGTGATGGGCTCATCAATAGCAATCAGCCCCAGCATTTT,CASSDGLINSNQPQHF,TRBJ1-5,NA,TRBV6-1,NA
TGTGCCAGCAGCTCCGAGTATGGCTACACCTTC,CASSSEYGYTF,TRBJ1-2,NA,TRBV7-4,NA